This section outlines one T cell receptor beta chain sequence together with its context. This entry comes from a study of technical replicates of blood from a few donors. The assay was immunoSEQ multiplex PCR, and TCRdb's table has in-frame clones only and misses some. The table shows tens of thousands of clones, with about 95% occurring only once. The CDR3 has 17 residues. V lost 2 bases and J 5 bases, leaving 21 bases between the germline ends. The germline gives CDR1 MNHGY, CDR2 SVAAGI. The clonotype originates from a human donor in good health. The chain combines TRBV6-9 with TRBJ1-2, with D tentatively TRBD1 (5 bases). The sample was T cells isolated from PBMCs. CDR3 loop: CASSYPRPQGQRYGYTF. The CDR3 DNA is TGTGCCAGCAGTTATCCCCGGCCCCAGGGCCAGAGGTATGGCTACACCTTC.